These 4 T cell receptor beta chains share one sample of origin, sequenced in a study of shared clonotypes between healthy human individuals. Positively selected for CCR7, the CD45RO-negative cells used as naive CD8 cells excluded terminally differentiated effector memory CD45RA+ cells. Generated by immunoSEQ multiplex PCR, the TCRdb table keeps only in-frame clones and is missing some. This sample has hundreds of thousands of clones, with about 96% found just once. The material sequenced was naive CD8+ T cells sorted from blood. The receptors stem from a woman aged 25 to 45 in good health.

The rearrangement uses TRBV6-5 and TRBJ2-7; tentatively, D is TRBD1 (5 bases). Germline CDR1 is MNHEY and CDR2 is SVGAGI. The CDR3 consists of 13 residues. Trimming cost V 10 bases and J 0 bases, with 13 bases left between them. CDR3 nucleotide sequence: TGTGCCACCGTTCAGGGTCTCTCCTACGAGCAGTACTTC. It codes for CATVQGLSYEQYF.

This clone was seen once. The chain carries TRBV9 and TRBJ2-3; 10 bases are shared with TRBD2. V dropped 0 bases and J dropped 5; count of bases not matched to a gene: 9. CDR1 SGDLS and CDR2 YYNGEE come from the germline V gene. This CDR3 spans 17 amino acids. The CDR3 loop is CASSVGGLAGAGDTQYF. Here the CDR3 DNA reads TGTGCCAGCAGCGTAGGCGGGCTAGCGGGAGCTGGAGATACGCAGTATTTT.

This clone was seen once. The chain recombines TRBV6-6 with TRBJ2-3; TRBD2 agrees at 7 bases. With V trimmed by 5 bases and J by 2 bases, 7 bases remained unmatched. The CDR3 is made up of 15 amino acids. Germline values: CDR1 MNHNY, CDR2 SVGAGI (reference sequence). CDR3: CASSPWGGDTDTQYF. The CDR3 DNA reads as TGTGCCAGCAGTCCCTGGGGGGGGGACACAGATACGCAGTATTTT.

The V gene is TRBV2, the J gene TRBJ1-5, with D hard to call. V was shortened by 10 bases and J by 1 base, with 8 bases between the two germline ends. Germline loops: CDR1 SNHLY, CDR2 FYNNEI. The CDR3 covers 12 residues. CDR3 amino acids: CAIGKSNQPQHF. CDR3 DNA sequence: TGTGCCATAGGGAAGAGCAATCAGCCCCAGCATTTT.